This T cell receptor beta chain was recorded in a study of regulatory T cells in long-lasting Graves disease. HTBI primers from iRepertoire and Arm-PCR of CDR3 regions yielded the TCR beta libraries. TCRdb fed the multiplex PCR reads into MiXCR, producing one record per CDR3 protein. The table has about half a million distinct CDR3 sequences, 12% seen once. This sample's time point: newly diagnosed GD, antithyroid drugs for less than 3 months. RNA extracted from PBMCs served as the sequencing template. The sample was also reused in another study, on T cells in Graves' hyperthyroidism and ophthalmopathy. According to that study: The study used the HTBI primer set for a first-round RT-PCR of the TCR CDR3.

This receptor was obtained from a woman under 40 with Graves disease. The specimen comprised peripheral blood mononuclear cells (PBMCs), sampled at new diagnosis, from a patient treated with antithyroid drugs.

The CDR3 here is CASKSGELFF. CDR3 DNA: TGTGCCAGCAAGAGTGGGGAGCTGTTTTTT. This chain links TRBV19 with TRBJ2-2, with D unresolved. The CDR3 is 10 residues long. Per the germline V gene, CDR1 is LNHDA and CDR2 is SQIVND (reference sequence). The V end lost 9 bases, the J end lost 8 bases, and 7 bases lay between the germline ends.